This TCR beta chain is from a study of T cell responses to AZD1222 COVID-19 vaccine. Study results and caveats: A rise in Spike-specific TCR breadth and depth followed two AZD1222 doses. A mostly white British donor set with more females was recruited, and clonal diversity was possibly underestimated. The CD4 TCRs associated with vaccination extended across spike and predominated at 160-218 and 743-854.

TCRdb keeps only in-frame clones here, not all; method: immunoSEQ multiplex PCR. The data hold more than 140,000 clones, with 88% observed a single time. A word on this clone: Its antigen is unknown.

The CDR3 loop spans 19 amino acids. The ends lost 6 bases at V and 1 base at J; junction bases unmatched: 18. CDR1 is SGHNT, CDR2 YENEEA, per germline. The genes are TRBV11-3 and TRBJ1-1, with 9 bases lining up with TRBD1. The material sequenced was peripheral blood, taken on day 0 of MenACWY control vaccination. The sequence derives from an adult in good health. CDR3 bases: TGTGCCAGCAGTCCCACACTTACAGGGGGCCCGGGGTGGAACACTGAAGCTTTCTTT. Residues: CASSPTLTGGPGWNTEAFF.